This T cell receptor beta chain was sequenced during a study of regulatory dendritic cells for organ transplantation (dated by TCRdb to about 2017). With respect to the entire study: TCRbeta repertoires were sequenced from sorted naive and memory CD4+ and CD8+ T cells before and after allostimulation with regulatory or mature dendritic cells. Points the paper makes about the study in general: In both subjects, allostimulation led to expansion of memory CD8+ clones, although regulatory dendritic cells appeared to cause more limited expansion than mature dendritic cells did. Highly diverse repertoires were observed in naive CD4+ and CD8+ T cells, whereas lower diversity was observed in memory cells, and the most oligoclonal repertoires were found in memory CD8+ cells. Of the resting subsets, memory CD8+ T cells had the largest number of alloreactive TCR clonotypes. Only a couple of subjects were sequenced, and considerable between-individual heterogeneity in the alloreactive memory CD8+ T cell pool was noted by the authors.

Naive T cells were sorted as CD45RA+ and memory T cells as CD45RO+ CD4+ or CD8+ cells by FACS. Two healthy control subjects provided the T cells used for TCR sequencing. For the mixed lymphocyte reactions, sorted T cell subsets left unstimulated acted as baseline controls. Genomic DNA was extracted with the Qiagen DNeasy Blood & Tissue Kit. Measured from the cysteine to the phenylalanine, the CDR3 is 15 residues long. The sequence is cut down to CDR3 DNA, 45 bases in frame from base 1. Reading the germline V gene (reference sequence) gives CDR1 MNHEY and CDR2 SMNVEV. The germline ends are 13 bases apart after V is trimmed by 0 bases and J by 5 bases. As to this clone: It has no known antigen specificity. No base quality values were provided; no much bigger clone lies one nucleotide off.

Multiplexed two-step PCR with Vbeta-specific forward primers and Jbeta-specific reverse primers was used to amplify TCRbeta CDR3 regions. The TCRbeta libraries were sequenced on an Illumina instrument via the immunoSEQ service. The study's processing was this. V, D and J genes were assigned using IMGT annotation, and counts were corrected for multiplex PCR bias using synthetic CDR3 analogues. The immunoSEQ Analyzer calculated repertoire clonality as one minus the normalized Shannon entropy. Clonal expansion was defined by Fisher's exact test with Benjamini-Hochberg false discovery rate control, using two-tailed P<0.01. This is the immuneACCESS table as TCRdb keeps it, with only in-frame sequences that have V and J called. A part of the clones is gone; compared with another copy, unresolved V genes explain less than half, and the rest is unexplained. V, J and clone size are those of that table, while D and trimming were read from the DNA. For this sample there are 35,000 to 40,000 clones; 90% to 95% appear just once. The ten largest clones add up to over 0.1% of the sample.

The material sequenced was naive CD8+ T cells from blood. Sample cell subset or site, as interpreted from the label and publication: CD45RA+ naive T cells. In this chain, TRBV27 is recombined with TRBJ1-1; the D gene is possibly TRBD1, with 5 bases matching. The receptor was isolated from a human donor in good health. The CDR3 protein: CASSLSTAGGTEAFF. The DNA reads TGTGCCAGCAGTTTATCGACCGCGGGGGGGACTGAAGCTTTCTTT.